Sequencing of this T cell receptor (beta chain) was carried out in a study of cytomegalovirus exposure and HLA in healthy donors. General study findings and limits: Presence/absence analyses supposed approximately even sequencing depth among donors.

PCR was performed using 60 Vbeta and 13 Jbeta primers. Authors' analysis steps: Among the unique TCR beta chains that a later analysis counted, about 79 million in all, 9.5 million to 12 million were shared. Some clones are missing from TCRdb's copy, which holds only in-frame ones; the method was immunoSEQ multiplex PCR. V and J calls and clone size are as listed in that table; D and trimming were resolved from the DNA. The sample contains 150,000 or so clones, less than 85% of which appear only once. Unmatched junction bases numbered 8, after V lost 1 base and J lost 2 bases. The CDR3 is 17 residues long. Germline V gives CDR1 SGHAT, CDR2 FQNNGV. This clone was detected only a few times. Its antigen is not known.

Material for sequencing was PBMCs. The chain recombines TRBV11-2 with TRBJ2-3; TRBD2 aligns across 8 bases. The receptor was isolated from a male donor in good health and CMV-seronegative. For the CDR3, the DNA is TGTGCCAGCAGCTTAGGTCGGCGGGGGGCCCTCACAGATACGCAGTATTTT. It codes for CASSLGRRGALTDTQYF.